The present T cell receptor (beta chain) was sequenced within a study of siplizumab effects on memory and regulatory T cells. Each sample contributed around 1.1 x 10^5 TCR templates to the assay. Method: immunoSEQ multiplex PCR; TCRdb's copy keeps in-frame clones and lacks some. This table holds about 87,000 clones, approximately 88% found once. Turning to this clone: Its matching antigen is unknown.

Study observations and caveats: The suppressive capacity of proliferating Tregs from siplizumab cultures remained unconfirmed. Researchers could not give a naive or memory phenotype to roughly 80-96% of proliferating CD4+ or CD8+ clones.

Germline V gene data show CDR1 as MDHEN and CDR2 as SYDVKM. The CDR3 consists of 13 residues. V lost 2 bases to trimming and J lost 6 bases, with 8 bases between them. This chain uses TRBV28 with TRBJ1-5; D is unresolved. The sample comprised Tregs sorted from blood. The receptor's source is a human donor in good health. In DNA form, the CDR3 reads TGTGCCAGCAGTTTAACTAGGTCTCAGCCCCAGCATTTT. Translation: CASSLTRSQPQHF.